This T cell receptor beta chain was observed in a study of blood T cell repertoires in COVID-19. The wider study: Nucleic acid was either cDNA or gDNA, and it came from T cells, B-cell-depleted T cells, or PBMCs.

This table comes from immunoSEQ multiplex PCR, and its TCRdb copy is limited to in-frame clones, with some not included. The sample has some 270,000 clones, around 89% seen once. The CDR3 runs 14 residues. Germline V gene sequence: CDR1 MNHNY, CDR2 SVGAGI (reference sequence). With 6 bases clipped from V and 0 bases from J, the junction kept 2 bases outside the gene matches. This TCR was sampled from a man aged 25 to 45 with acute or convalescent COVID-19. This chain connects TRBV6-6 to TRBJ1-1; 9 bases are shared with TRBD1. The sample taken for sequencing was peripheral blood. CDR3 residues: CASRYRGLNTEAFF. The CDR3 DNA is TGTGCCAGCAGATACAGGGGGCTGAACACTGAAGCTTTCTTT.